The clone carrying this T cell receptor (beta chain) showed up many times. What it binds is unknown. This record comes from a study of response to subunit inactivated influenza vaccine. General study findings and limits: It was the authors' suggestion that each seasonal influenza vaccination recruits few new T cells.

The V gene's germline CDR1 is DFQATT and CDR2 SNEGSKA (reference sequence). V was trimmed by 5 bases and J by 6 bases, leaving 9 bases between them. The CDR3 sequence is 11 residues long. TCRdb re-called the RT-PCR reads with MiXCR, one entry per CDR3 protein. Of 400,000 to 650,000 distinct CDR3 sequences in the sample, 6.5% to 8% were seen once. This TCR was sampled from a man between 50 and 75 years old who received an inactivated influenza vaccine. The chain links TRBV20-1 to TRBJ2-3, with D unresolved. The input for sequencing was PBMCs from blood, taken around 25 months after vaccination. The CDR3 loop reads CSALLQDTQYF. The CDR3 DNA reads as TGCAGTGCTCTACTGCAGGATACGCAGTATTTT.